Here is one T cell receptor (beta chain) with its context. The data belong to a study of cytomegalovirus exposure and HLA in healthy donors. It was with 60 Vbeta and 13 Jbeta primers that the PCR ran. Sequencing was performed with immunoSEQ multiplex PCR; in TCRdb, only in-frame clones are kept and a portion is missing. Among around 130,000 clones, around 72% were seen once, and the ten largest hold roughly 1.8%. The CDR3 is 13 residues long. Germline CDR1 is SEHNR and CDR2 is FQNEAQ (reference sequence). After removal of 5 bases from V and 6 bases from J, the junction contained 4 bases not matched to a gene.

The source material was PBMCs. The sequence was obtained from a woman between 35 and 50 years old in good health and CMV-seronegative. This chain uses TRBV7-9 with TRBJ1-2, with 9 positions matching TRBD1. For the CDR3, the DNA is TGTGCCAGCAGCGTGGGACAGGGAAATGGCTACACCTTC. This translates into CASSVGQGNGYTF.